The source of this T cell receptor beta chain is a study of regulatory T cells in long-lasting Graves disease. The germline gives CDR1 SGHRS, CDR2 YFSETQ. V was clipped by 0 bases and J by 9 bases, with 4 bases between them. The CDR3 spans 11 residues. Time point defined: persistent/refractory GD, antithyroid drugs over 5 years with positive TRAb. From RNA extracted from PBMCs, the TCR library was made. Findings of the study overall: Persistent disease preferred TRBV28, TRBJ1-2 and TRBJ2-5; new disease, TRBV20-1 and TRBJ2-1. Whereas new patients shared 970 or so public clonotypes, persistent patients shared more, at 2,500 to 3,500.

Investigators prepared the TCR beta libraries by applying iRepertoire HTBI primers and Arm-PCR of CDR3 regions. Via MiXCR, TCRdb re-called the multiplex PCR reads, giving one row per CDR3 protein. The repertoire consists of 600,000 to 850,000 distinct CDR3 sequences, with about 32% occurring once and the leading ten covering about two fifths. As for this clonotype: Its antigen remains unidentified.

V and J are TRBV5-1 and TRBJ2-1, with D unclear. The sequence was obtained from a female donor with Graves disease. The sample in question was peripheral blood mononuclear cells (PBMCs), obtained when the disease was refractory, from a patient treated with antithyroid drugs. CDR3 loop: CASSLEAEQFF. The CDR3 DNA reads TGCGCCAGCAGCTTGGAAGCTGAGCAGTTCTTC.